The rows below give T cell receptor beta chains drawn from one sample of a study of stem cell transplantation in POMP-related autoinflammatory disease. Some clones are missing from TCRdb's copy, which holds only in-frame ones; the method was immunoSEQ multiplex PCR. The table includes approximately 11,000 clones, about 87% detected once. The sequencing here drew on CD8+ T cells from PBMCs, taken before stem cell transplantation. The receptors shown here come from a human donor with POMP-related autoinflammation and immune dysregulation (PRAID). CDR3s include the opening cysteine and the closing phenylalanine or tryptophan. A D gene is named only where the DNA matches it firmly. Only some rows state a clone size, as once, few, many or a class for expanded clones.

d_gene	abundance	j_gene	v_gene	CDR3aa	CDR3nt
-	-	TRBJ2-2	TRBV7-9	CASRLGAGELFF	TGTGCCAGCAGACTTGGGGCCGGGGAGCTGTTTTTT
-	-	TRBJ1-5	TRBV7-2	CASRPLGEQPQHF	TGTGCCAGCAGGCCTCTTGGGGAACAGCCCCAGCATTTT
-	-	TRBJ2-1	TRBV7-9	CASSFRRPGYNEQFF	TGTGCCAGCAGCTTTCGCCGCCCCGGGTACAATGAGCAGTTCTTC
TRBD1	-	TRBJ1-2	TRBV5-5	CASSLRGKGQDGYTF	TGTGCCAGCAGCTTGAGGGGTAAGGGACAGGATGGCTACACCTTC
-	-	TRBJ2-3	TRBV9	CASSLGAGSTDTQYF	TGTGCCAGCAGCTTGGGTGCGGGAAGCACAGATACGCAGTATTTT
TRBD2	-	TRBJ2-2	TRBV4-1	CASSQGAWELAGGTGELFF	TGCGCCAGCAGCCAAGGAGCATGGGAACTAGCGGGGGGCACCGGGGAGCTGTTTTTT
-	-	TRBJ1-1	TRBV19	CASSASGDTEAFF	TGTGCCAGTAGTGCCAGTGGAGACACTGAAGCTTTCTTT
-	-	TRBJ1-5	TRBV6-5	CASSPGKSQPQHF	TGTGCCAGCAGTCCAGGGAAAAGTCAGCCCCAGCATTTT
-	-	TRBJ1-2	TRBV6-6	CASSYSREKDYGYTF	TGTGCCAGCAGTTACTCCAGGGAGAAGGACTATGGCTACACCTTC
-	few	TRBJ1-2	TRBV19	CASSPMIGYTF	TGTGCCAGTAGCCCTATGATAGGCTACACCTTC
-	-	TRBJ2-5	TRBV7-9	CASSSNDREDETQYF	TGTGCCAGCAGCTCAAACGACAGGGAGGACGAGACCCAGTACTTC
TRBD2	-	TRBJ2-1	TRBV14	CASSQASGLAGEGAYNEQFF	TGTGCCAGCAGCCAAGCCTCGGGACTAGCGGGAGAGGGGGCCTACAATGAGCAGTTCTTC
-	few	TRBJ1-5	TRBV7-3	CASSLRVYNQPQHF	TGTGCCAGCAGCTTAAGAGTCTACAATCAGCCCCAGCATTTT
-	-	TRBJ2-1	TRBV5-1	CASSFNYNNEQFF	TGCGCCAGCAGCTTCAACTACAACAATGAGCAGTTCTTC